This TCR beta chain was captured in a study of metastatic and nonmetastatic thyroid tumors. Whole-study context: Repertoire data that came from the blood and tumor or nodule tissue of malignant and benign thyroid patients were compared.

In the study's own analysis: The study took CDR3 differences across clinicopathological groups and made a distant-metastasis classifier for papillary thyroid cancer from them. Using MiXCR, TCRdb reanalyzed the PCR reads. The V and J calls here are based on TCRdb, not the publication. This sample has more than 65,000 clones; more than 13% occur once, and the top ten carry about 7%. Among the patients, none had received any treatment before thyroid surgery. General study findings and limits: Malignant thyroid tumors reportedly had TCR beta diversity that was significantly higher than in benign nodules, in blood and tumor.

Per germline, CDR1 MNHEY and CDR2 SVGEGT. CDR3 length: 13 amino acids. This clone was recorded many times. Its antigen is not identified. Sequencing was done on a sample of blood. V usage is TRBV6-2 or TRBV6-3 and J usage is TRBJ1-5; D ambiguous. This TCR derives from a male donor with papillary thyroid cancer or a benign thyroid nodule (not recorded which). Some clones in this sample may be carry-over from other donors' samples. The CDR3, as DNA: TGTGCTAGGCGGGGAGTTCACAATCAGCCCCAGCATTTT. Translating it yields CARRGVHNQPQHF.